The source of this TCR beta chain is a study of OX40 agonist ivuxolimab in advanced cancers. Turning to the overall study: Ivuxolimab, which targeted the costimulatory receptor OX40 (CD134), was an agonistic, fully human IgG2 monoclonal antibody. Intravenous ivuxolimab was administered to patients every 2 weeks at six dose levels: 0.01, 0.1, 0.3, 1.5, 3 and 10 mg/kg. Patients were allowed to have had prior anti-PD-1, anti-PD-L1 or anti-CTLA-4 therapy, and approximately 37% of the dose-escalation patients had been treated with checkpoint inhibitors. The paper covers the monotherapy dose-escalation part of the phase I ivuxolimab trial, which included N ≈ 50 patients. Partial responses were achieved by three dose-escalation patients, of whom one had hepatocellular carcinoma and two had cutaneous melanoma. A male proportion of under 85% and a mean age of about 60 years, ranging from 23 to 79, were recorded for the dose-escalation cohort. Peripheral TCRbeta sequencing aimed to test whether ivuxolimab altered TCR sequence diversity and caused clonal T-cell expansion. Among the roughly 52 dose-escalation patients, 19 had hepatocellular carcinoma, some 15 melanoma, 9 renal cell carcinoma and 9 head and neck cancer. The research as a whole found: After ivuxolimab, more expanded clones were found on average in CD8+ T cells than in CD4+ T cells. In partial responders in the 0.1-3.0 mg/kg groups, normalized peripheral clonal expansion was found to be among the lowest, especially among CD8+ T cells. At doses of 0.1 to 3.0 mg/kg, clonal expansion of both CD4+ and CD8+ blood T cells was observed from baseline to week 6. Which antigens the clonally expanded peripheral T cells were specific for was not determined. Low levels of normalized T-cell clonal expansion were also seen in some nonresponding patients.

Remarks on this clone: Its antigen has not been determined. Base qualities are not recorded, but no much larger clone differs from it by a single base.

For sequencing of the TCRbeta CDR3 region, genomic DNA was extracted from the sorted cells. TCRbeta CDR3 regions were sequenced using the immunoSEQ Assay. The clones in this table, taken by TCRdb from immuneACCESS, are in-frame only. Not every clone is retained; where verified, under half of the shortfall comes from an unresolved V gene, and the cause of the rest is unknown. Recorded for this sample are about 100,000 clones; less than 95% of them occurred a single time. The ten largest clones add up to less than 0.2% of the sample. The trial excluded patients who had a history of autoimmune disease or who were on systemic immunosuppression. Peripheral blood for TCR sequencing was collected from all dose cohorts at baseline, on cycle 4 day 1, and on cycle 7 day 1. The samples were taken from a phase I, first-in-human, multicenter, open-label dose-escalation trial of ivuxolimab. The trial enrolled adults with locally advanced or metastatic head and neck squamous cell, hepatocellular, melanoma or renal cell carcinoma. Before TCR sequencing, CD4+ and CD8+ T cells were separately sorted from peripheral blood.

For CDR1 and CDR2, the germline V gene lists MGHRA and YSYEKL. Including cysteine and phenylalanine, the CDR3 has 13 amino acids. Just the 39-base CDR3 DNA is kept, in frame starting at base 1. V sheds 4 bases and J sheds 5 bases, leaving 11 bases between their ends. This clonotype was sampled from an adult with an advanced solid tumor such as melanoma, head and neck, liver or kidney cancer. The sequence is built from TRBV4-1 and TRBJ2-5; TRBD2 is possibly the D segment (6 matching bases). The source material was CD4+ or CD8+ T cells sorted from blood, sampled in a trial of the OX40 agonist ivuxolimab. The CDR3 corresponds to CASSRGGMETQYF. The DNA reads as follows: TGCGCCAGCAGCCGTGGGGGGATGGAGACCCAGTACTTC.